This TCR beta chain was retrieved from a study of regulatory and conventional T cells in RAG deficiency (dated by TCRdb to the late 2010s). Regarding the research as a whole: To compare the diversity and composition of the repertoires of Treg, conventional CD4+ and CD8+ T cells between RAG-deficient patients and healthy controls, the study applied high-throughput TCR beta sequencing.

Comment on this clone: The antigen it recognizes is unknown. Base qualities were left out, and no much larger clone turns up one base away.

Library construction relied on the immunoSEQ multiplex PCR assay. Genomic DNA from the sorted T-cell subsets was used to amplify and sequence rearranged TCR beta chain products. In the authors' own workflow: Shannon entropy and Simpson indices were used to measure how diverse the repertoire of productive TCR beta rearrangements was. To gauge clonal expansion, the frequencies of the 100 most abundant productive TCR beta clonotypes among total reads were added together. A self-reactivity index based on amino acid usage at CDR3beta positions 6 and 7 was applied to the TRB repertoires. Two-way ANOVA was used for repertoire analyses, and Student t or Mann-Whitney tests were used for flow cytometric analyses. This immuneACCESS table, as held by TCRdb, lists in-frame sequences with V and J called but not all clones. Of the missing ones, under half trace to an unresolved V gene in checked studies; the others have no known cause. The V and J calls and clone size are taken from that table; D and trimming were inferred from the DNA. Present in this sample are some 21,000 clones, more than 85% of which were seen just once. About 0.73% of the sample lies in the top ten.

The paper as a whole reports these results and caveats: For some subjects, some analyses of T-cell subsets were not performed. Sorted CD25-high CD127-low cells from Omenn syndrome patients may represent peripherally activated cells rather than bona fide Treg cells. RAG-deficient patients showed markedly lower Shannon entropy and higher Simpson indices than control T-cell subpopulations. Shorter CDR3 lengths were found in all patient T-cell subsets, and >75% Treg-Tconv repertoire overlap at nucleotide and amino acid level was observed in Omenn syndrome patients. Compared with controls, Omenn syndrome and CID/AS patients had 85 to 100-fold fewer unique TCR beta sequences in Treg cells, but only roughly 9.3-fold fewer in the other subsets.

Before genomic DNA extraction, conventional CD4+ T cells were isolated from blood as CD25-low CD127-high cells. Eight or nine healthy control donors served as the comparison group for repertoire analyses. From the germline V gene (reference sequence), CDR1 is SGHKS and CDR2 is YYEKEE. Its CDR3 holds 14 amino acids, cysteine through phenylalanine. The read is trimmed to its CDR3 DNA, 42 bases read in frame from base 1. V was cut back by 0 bases and J by 4 bases, leaving a gap of 8 bases between them. Another study also made use of these data, one on regulatory T cells. Per the second study: The multiplex PCR used 52 forward TRBV primers and 13 reverse TRBJ primers, with assay-based and computational corrections for amplification bias. In patients, repertoires had restricted unique TRB V-J pairs and skewed V and J gene usage, with regulatory T cells showing the most marked changes. T-cell receptor beta repertoires of sorted regulatory, conventional CD4+ and CD8+ T cells were compared between CD3G-deficient patients and healthy controls. Ficoll density separation was used to isolate peripheral blood mononuclear cells. Rearranged TRB loci were amplified from genomic DNA by multiplex PCR within the immunoSEQ assay. TRB amplicons were sequenced on an Illumina HiSeq platform. Raw sequences were error-filtered and aligned to reference gene sequences by custom algorithms, then analyzed with the immunoSEQ online tools. The frequencies of productive and nonproductive TRB rearrangements were evaluated among unique sequences as well as among total sequences. Prism software was used to run t tests, Mann-Whitney tests or two-way ANOVA for comparisons between groups.

The specimen was CD4+ T cells sorted from blood. The origin of this receptor is a human donor in good health. The sequence is built from TRBV5-5 and TRBJ2-1; the D gene identity is not certain. The bases are TGTGCCAGCAGCTTGGAAGGAGAATACAATGAGCAGTTCTTC. Its protein product is CASSLEGEYNEQFF.